This TCR beta chain was obtained from a study of beta chain features in type 1 diabetes. General observations from the study: In type 1 diabetes patients, VDJ junctions had fewer insertions; deletions at these junctions were more frequent. These data did not resolve whether HLA type affects TCRB rearrangement.

Concerning this clone: Its antigen is currently unknown.

V shed 2 bases and J shed 3 bases, with 6 bases lying between them. The CDR3 spans 12 residues. The germline V gene has CDR1 GTSNPN and CDR2 SVGIG (reference sequence). As every portion of the isolated RNA was reverse transcribed, the sequencing read expressed TCRB transcripts. Profiled with immunoSEQ multiplex PCR; TCRdb holds only in-frame clones, not every one. The profile shows just over 600,000 clones, around 15% of them singletons. Sequencing was carried out using naive CD4+ T cells from blood. The chain recombines TRBV30 with TRBJ2-3, with a weak D call TRBD1 (6 bases). The clonotype comes from a man between 18 and 29 years old in good health. CDR3 DNA sequence: TGTGCCTGGAGTACAGGGACAGATACGCAGTATTTT. The encoded protein is CAWSTGTDTQYF.